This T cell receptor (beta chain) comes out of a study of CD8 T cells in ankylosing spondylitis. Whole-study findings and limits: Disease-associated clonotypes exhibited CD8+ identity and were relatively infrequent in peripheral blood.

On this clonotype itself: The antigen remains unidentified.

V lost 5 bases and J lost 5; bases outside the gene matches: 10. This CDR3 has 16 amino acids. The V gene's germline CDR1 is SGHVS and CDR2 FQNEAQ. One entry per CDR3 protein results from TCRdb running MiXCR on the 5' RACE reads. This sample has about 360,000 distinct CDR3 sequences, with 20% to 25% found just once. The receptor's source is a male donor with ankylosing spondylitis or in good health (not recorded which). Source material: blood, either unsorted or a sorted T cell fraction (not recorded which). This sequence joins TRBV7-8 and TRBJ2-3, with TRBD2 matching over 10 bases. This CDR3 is CASSQAVGLAIDTQYF. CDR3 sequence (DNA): TGTGCCAGCAGCCAAGCGGTGGGACTAGCGATAGATACGCAGTATTTT.